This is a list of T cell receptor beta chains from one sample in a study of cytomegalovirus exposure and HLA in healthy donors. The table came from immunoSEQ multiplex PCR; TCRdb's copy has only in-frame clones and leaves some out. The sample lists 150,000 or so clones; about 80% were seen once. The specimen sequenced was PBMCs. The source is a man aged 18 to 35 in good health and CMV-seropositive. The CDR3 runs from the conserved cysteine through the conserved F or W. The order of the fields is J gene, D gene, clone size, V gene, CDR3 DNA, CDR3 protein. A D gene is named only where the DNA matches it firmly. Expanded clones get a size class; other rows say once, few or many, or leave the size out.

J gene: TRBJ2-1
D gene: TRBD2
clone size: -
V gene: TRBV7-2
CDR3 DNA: TGTGCCAGCAGCTTTAGACTAGCGGGTATTGAGCAGTTCTTC
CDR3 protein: CASSFRLAGIEQFF

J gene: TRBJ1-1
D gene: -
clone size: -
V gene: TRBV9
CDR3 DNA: TGTGCCAGCAGCTACGATCCGGGACTTGGCACTGAAGCTTTCTTT
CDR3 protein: CASSYDPGLGTEAFF

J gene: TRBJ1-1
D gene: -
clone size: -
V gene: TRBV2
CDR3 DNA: TGTGCCAGCAGTCAGGCAGGGATACAGGAGGGCGGCACTGAAGCTTTCTTT
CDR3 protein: CASSQAGIQEGGTEAFF

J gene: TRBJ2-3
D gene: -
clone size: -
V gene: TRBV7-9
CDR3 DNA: TGTGCCAGCAGCTTTGCAGGGGACACAGATACGCAGTATTTT
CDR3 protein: CASSFAGDTDTQYF

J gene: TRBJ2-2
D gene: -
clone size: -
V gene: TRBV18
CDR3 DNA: TGTGCCAGCTCACCACCCCCCCCAGTGCTCACCGGGGAGCTGTTTTTT
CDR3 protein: CASSPPPPVLTGELFF

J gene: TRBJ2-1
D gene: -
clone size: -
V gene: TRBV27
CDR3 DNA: TGTGCCAGCAGTTTTGGGGAAGGGGCCTACAATGAGCAGTTCTTC
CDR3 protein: CASSFGEGAYNEQFF

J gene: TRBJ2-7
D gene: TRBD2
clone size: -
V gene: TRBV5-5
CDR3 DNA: TGTGCCAGCAGCTTGGGGGGGACTAGCGACTACGAGCAGTACTTC
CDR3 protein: CASSLGGTSDYEQYF

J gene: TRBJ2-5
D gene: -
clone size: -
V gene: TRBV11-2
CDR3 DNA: TGTGCCAGCAGCTTAGTTCCGGAGATCCAAGAGACCCAGTACTTC
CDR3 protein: CASSLVPEIQETQYF

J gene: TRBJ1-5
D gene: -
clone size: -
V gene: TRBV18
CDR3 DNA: TGTGCCAGCTCGCCCGACAGTATTAATCAGCCCCAGCATTTT
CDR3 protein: CASSPDSINQPQHF

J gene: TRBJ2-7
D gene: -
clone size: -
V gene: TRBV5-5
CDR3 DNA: TGTGCCAGCAGCTTGGCCTGGTATAGAGCGAACGAGCAGTACTTC
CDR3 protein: CASSLAWYRANEQYF

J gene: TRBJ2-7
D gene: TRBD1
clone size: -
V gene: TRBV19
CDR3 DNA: TGTGCCAGTAGAACTAAGACCGGGACAGGGCCCTACGAGCAGTACTTC
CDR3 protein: CASRTKTGTGPYEQYF

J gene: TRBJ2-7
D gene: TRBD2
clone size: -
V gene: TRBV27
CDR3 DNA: TGTGCCAGCAGCTGGGGCCCGGCCATAGCGGGAGCTGGCGAGCAGTACTTC
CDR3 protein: CASSWGPAIAGAGEQYF

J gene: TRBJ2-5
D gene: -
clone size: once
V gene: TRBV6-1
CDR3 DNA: TGTGCCAGCTTAGAGTCTCTCAAAGAGACCCAGTACTTC
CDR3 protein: CASLESLKETQYF

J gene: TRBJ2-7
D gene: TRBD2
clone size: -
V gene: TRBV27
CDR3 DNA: TGTGCCAGCAGAGCTAGGACTAGCGGGATTATCTACGAGCAGTACTTC
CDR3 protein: CASRARTSGIIYEQYF

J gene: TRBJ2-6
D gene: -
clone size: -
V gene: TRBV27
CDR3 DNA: TGTGCCAGCAGTTTTCTCGGGACACACAACGTCCTGACTTTC
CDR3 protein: CASSFLGTHNVLTF

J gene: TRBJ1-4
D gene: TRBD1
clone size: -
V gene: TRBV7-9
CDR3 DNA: TGTGCCAGCAGCCCCCGAGGACAGGTTAATGAAAAACTGTTTTTT
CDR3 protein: CASSPRGQVNEKLFF

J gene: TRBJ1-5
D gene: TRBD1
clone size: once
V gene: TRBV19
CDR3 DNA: TGTGCCGTGGGACAGGGACGACACAGCAATCAGCCCCAGCATTTT
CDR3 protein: CAVGQGRHSNQPQHF

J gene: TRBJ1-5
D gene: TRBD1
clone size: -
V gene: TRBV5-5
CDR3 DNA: TGTGCCAGCAGCCACGTACAGGGGTTCAATCAGCCCCAGCATTTT
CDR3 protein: CASSHVQGFNQPQHF

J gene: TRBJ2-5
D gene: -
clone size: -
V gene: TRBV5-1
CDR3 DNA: TGCGCCAGCAGGGGTGGGGGCGCAGAGACCCAGTACTTC
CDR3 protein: CASRGGGAETQYF

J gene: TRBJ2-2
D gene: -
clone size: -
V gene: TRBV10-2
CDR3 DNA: TGCGCCAGCAGTGGCTGGGCCACCGGGGAGCTGTTTTTT
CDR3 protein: CASSGWATGELFF

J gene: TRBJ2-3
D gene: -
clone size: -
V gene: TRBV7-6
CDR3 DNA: TGTGCCAGCAGCCCCGGGAGCACAGATACGCAGTATTTT
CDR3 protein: CASSPGSTDTQYF